This passage covers 20 T cell receptor beta chains from one sample sequenced in a study of T cells in Graves' hyperthyroidism and ophthalmopathy. RNA transcripts served as the template for amplifying TCR beta CDR3 regions. Researchers ran a first-round RT-PCR on the TCR CDR3 using the HTBI primer set. TCRdb re-called the multiplex PCR reads with MiXCR, one entry per CDR3 protein. Of under 550,000 distinct CDR3 sequences listed, roughly 15% are singletons. The sample comprised blood. The source of these receptors is a young woman with Graves' hyperthyroidism.

The table lists this clonotype with many counts. The rearrangement uses TRBV5-5 and TRBJ2-1; D is perhaps TRBD1 (6 bases). Per germline, CDR1 SGHKS and CDR2 YYEKEE (reference sequence). The length of the CDR3 is 15 residues. Trimming removed 4 bases from V and 3 bases from J, with 14 bases in between. The CDR3 nucleotides read TGTGCCAGCAGCATGGGGGCAGCAATCTACAATGAGCAGTTCTTC. Amino acids: CASSMGAAIYNEQFF.

To note about this clonotype: Possible read error: a much larger clone is one base away. The rearrangement joins TRBV11-2 to TRBJ2-3, with 12 nucleotides matching TRBD2. The CDR3 is 18 residues long. From germline, CDR1 is SGHAT and CDR2 FQNNGV. CDR3 sequence: CASSLGGASGRAGDTLYF. The CDR3 DNA follows: TGTGCCAGCAGCTTAGGTGGGGCTAGCGGGAGGGCCGGAGATACGCTGTATTTT.

This clonotype was observed a few times. The rearrangement joins TRBV20-1 to TRBJ2-7, with TRBD1 matching over 12 bases. Trimming removed 5 bases from V and 1 base from J; junction bases left unmatched: 6. The CDR3 spans 15 residues. Germline CDR1 DFQATT, CDR2 SNEGSKA (reference sequence). CDR3 region: CSAHPGQGASYEQYF. The CDR3 DNA sequence: TGCAGTGCTCATCCGGGACAGGGGGCATCCTACGAGCAGTACTTC.

The sample holds many counts of this clonotype. The V and J genes are TRBV11-3 and TRBJ2-1, with 8 bases lining up with TRBD1. The length of the CDR3 is 15 residues. The V gene end was trimmed by 5 bases and the J gene end by 7 bases; junction bases not matched to a gene: 10. Germline-derived CDR1 and CDR2 are SGHNT and YENEEA. The CDR3 region has the DNA TGTGCCAGCAGCCTCCGTTCCACAGGGGGGAATGAGCAGTTCTTC. It is translated as CASSLRSTGGNEQFF.

This clonotype was recorded many times. The V gene is TRBV29-1, the J gene TRBJ2-7; D possibly uses TRBD1 or TRBD2 (7 bases each). The CDR3 extends over 14 amino acids. Germline V gene data show CDR1 as SQVTM and CDR2 as ANQGSEA. V shed 7 bases and J shed 0 bases, with 16 bases lying between them. The CDR3 sequence: CSGRGGDTSYEQYF. DNA for the CDR3: TGCAGCGGCAGGGGGGGGGATACCTCCTACGAGCAGTACTTC.

In this sample, this clonotype turned up a few times. The rearrangement joins TRBV12-5 to TRBJ2-1; 13 positions agree with TRBD2. Germline V CDR1 and CDR2: LGHNT, FRNRAP. The CDR3 sequence is 19 residues long. The trim removed 7 bases at V and 3 bases at J, leaving 15 bases unmatched. CDR3: CASAPGGGTSGTNYNEQFF. The CDR3, as DNA: TGTGCTAGTGCTCCAGGGGGAGGGACTAGCGGGACCAACTACAATGAGCAGTTCTTC.

The sample holds many counts of this clonotype. V gene TRBV11-2 combines with J gene TRBJ2-1; D might be TRBD1 (5 bases). There are 15 residues in the CDR3. The V end lost 0 bases, the J end lost 3 bases, and 9 bases lay between the germline ends. Looked up from germline, CDR1 is SGHAT and CDR2 is FQNNGV. The CDR3 DNA follows: TGTGCCAGCAGCTTAGATTCGCAGGGCTACAATGAGCAGTTCTTC. Its translation is CASSLDSQGYNEQFF.

Ten or more counts support this clonotype. In DNA form, the CDR3 reads TGTGCCAGCAGGCAAGGGACAGGAGGGTCACCCCTCCACTTT. It specifies CASRQGTGGSPLHF. J is TRBJ1-6 and V is TRBV2; TRBD1 aligns across 8 bases. CDR3 length equals 14 residues. V shed 6 bases, J shed 10 bases, and the junction held 8 bases outside the gene matches. Germline CDR1 SNHLY, CDR2 FYNNEI. The whole variable domain, filled in from reference TRBV2 and TRBJ1-6, reads EPEVTQTPSHQVTQMGQEVILRCVPISNHLYFYWYRQILGQKVEFLVSFYNNEISEKSEIFDDQFSVERPDGSNFTLKIRSTKLEDSAMYFCASRQGTGGSPLHFGNGTRLTVT.

This clonotype was recorded at least ten times. The V and J genes are TRBV28 and TRBJ2-7, with a possible D match to TRBD1 (9 bases). The length of the CDR3 is 15 residues. V dropped 7 bases and J dropped 7 bases, with 23 bases sitting between them. Looked up from germline, CDR1 is MDHEN and CDR2 is SYDVKM. CDR3 sequence reads: CASNGRGQGYREQYF. The CDR3 coding sequence is TGTGCCAGCAACGGGAGGGGACAGGGATACCGGGAGCAGTACTTC.

This clonotype came up many times. The J gene is TRBJ1-1, the V gene TRBV3-1, with no clear D. Trimming shortened V by 1 base and J by 9 bases, and 9 bases separated the two germline ends. In germline, CDR1 is LGHDT, CDR2 YNNKEL (reference sequence). CDR3 length: 12 residues. In DNA, the CDR3 is TGTGCCAGCAGCCAAGCCAGATACCAAGCTTTCTTT. Translated: CASSQARYQAFF.

This clonotype came up many times. The chain joins TRBV18 to TRBJ1-1; no reliable D call. CDR1 KGHSH and CDR2 LQKENI come from the germline V gene. Deletions cut 1 base from V and 3 bases from J, with 6 bases between. The CDR3 runs 13 residues. The CDR3 region has the DNA TGTGCCAGCTCACCACTCAGAGACACTGAAGCTTTCTTT. Its protein is CASSPLRDTEAFF.

This chain joins TRBV20-1 and TRBJ2-6, with D maybe TRBD1 (6 bases). V dropped 0 bases and J dropped 0 bases, with 15 bases sitting between them. This CDR3 is built from 18 residues. The germline gives CDR1 DFQATT, CDR2 SNEGSKA (reference sequence). The CDR3 sequence is CSARETGRIGSGANVLTF. The CDR3 DNA is TGCAGTGCTAGAGAAACAGGGAGAATCGGCTCTGGGGCCAACGTCCTGACTTTC.

The table lists this clonotype with many counts. The J gene is TRBJ1-5, the V gene TRBV12-3 or TRBV12-4, with D possibly matching TRBD1 (5 bases). The CDR3 consists of 14 residues. Trimming took 4 bases from V and 3 from J, leaving 10 bases between them. The CDR3 sequence is CASSSGRDNQPQHF. CDR3 coding DNA: TGTGCCAGCAGTTCAGGCAGGGACAATCAGCCCCAGCATTTT.

Regarding this clonotype: Since no conserved phenylalanine or tryptophan closes the CDR3, a read error is the likely cause. The rearrangement links TRBV5-1 to TRBJ2-2; no clear D. Germline assignment: CDR1 SGHRS and CDR2 YFSETQ. Trimming took 0 bases from V and 0 from J, leaving 6 bases between them. The CDR3 has 15 amino acids. CDR3: CASSLEQTNTGELFS. In DNA, the CDR3 is TGCGCCAGCAGCTTGGAGCAGACGAACACCGGGGAGCTGTTTTCT.

This clonotype appeared many times. The chain recombines TRBV6-2 or TRBV6-3 with TRBJ2-5; 8 nucleotides agree with TRBD1. The V gene's germline CDR1 is MNHEY and CDR2 SVGEGT. This CDR3 has 15 amino acids. V lost 4 bases, J lost 6 bases, and 10 bases stayed unmatched. The CDR3 coding sequence is TGTGCCAGCAGTTTCAGGACAGGGAATACGAAGACCCAGTACTTC. This translates into CASSFRTGNTKTQYF.

This clonotype was recorded many times. Written as DNA, the CDR3 is TGTGCCAGCAGCTACGCTACACTTTCCTACGAGCAGTACTTC. It specifies CASSYATLSYEQYF. The chain uses TRBV7-2 and TRBJ2-7; D is unresolved. Germline V gene sequence: CDR1 SGHTA, CDR2 FQGNSA. The CDR3 is 14 residues long. V was trimmed by 4 bases and J by 1 base, leaving 11 bases between them.

This clonotype was seen repeatedly, ten times or more. This rearrangement joins TRBV27 to TRBJ2-7, with unresolved D. CDR3 length: 13 amino acids. Germline V CDR1 and CDR2: MNHEY, SMNVEV (reference sequence). V lost 3 bases to trimming and J lost 2 bases, with 8 bases between them. CDR3 nucleotides: TGTGCCAGCAGTTTTACCAGAACCTACGAGCAGTACTTC. It yields the protein CASSFTRTYEQYF.

V usage is TRBV7-3 and J usage is TRBJ2-1; the D gene could be TRBD1 or TRBD2 (5 bases each). The germline V gene has CDR1 SGHTA and CDR2 FQGTGA. V lost 0 bases and J 5 bases, leaving 8 bases between the germline ends. The CDR3 sequence is 14 residues long. Here the CDR3 DNA reads TGTGCCAGCAGCTTAACCGGGACCCACAATGAGCAGTTCTTC. Translated: CASSLTGTHNEQFF.

The chain couples TRBV27 to TRBJ1-5; D remains unclear. In germline, CDR1 is MNHEY, CDR2 SMNVEV (reference sequence). The CDR3 contains 15 residues. The ends were cut back, 3 bases at V and 0 bases at J, with 9 bases in the middle. This CDR3 reads CASSLSFVSNQPQHF. The CDR3 nucleotides are TGTGCCAGCAGTTTGTCGTTTGTTAGCAATCAGCCCCAGCATTTT.

This clonotype has ten or more counts. This CDR3 is CASSQDRYEAFF. CDR3 nucleotides: TGTGCCAGCTCACAGGACAGATATGAAGCTTTCTTT. The chain combines TRBV18 with TRBJ1-1, with D possibly being TRBD1 (6 bases). Trimming stripped 4 bases from V and 7 bases from J, with 10 bases between. Per the germline V gene, CDR1 is KGHSH and CDR2 is LQKENI. This CDR3 contains 12 residues. The variable domain in full, completed from reference TRBV18 and TRBJ1-1, reads NAGVMQNPRHLVRRRGQEARLRCSPMKGHSHVYWYRQLPEEGLKFMVYLQKENIIDESGMPKERFSAEFPKEGPSILRIQQVVRGDSAAYFCASSQDRYEAFFGQGTRLTVV.